Listed below are T cell receptor beta chains from one sample, sequenced in a study of blood T cell repertoires in COVID-19. Only in-frame clones appear in the TCRdb table, and some are missing; sequencing was by immunoSEQ multiplex PCR. The data hold roughly 190,000 clones, with over 75% observed a single time. The sample was peripheral blood. The receptors here all came from a woman in her thirties or forties who had recovered from COVID-19. Both conserved end residues are part of each CDR3. A D gene is named only where the DNA matches it firmly. A clone size is listed for some rows: how often the clone was seen (once, few, many), or a class if it is expanded.

DNA: TGCGCCAGCAGCCAAGATGGGACTAGCGGCAGCACAGATACGCAGTATTTT
CDR3: CASSQDGTSGSTDTQYF
size: NA
J: TRBJ2-3
V: TRBV4-3
D: TRBD2

DNA: TGTGCCAGCAGTTACTCCTCGGCGGGGGGTTCTTCCTACGAGCAGTACTTC
CDR3: CASSYSSAGGSSYEQYF
size: NA
J: TRBJ2-7
V: TRBV6-2/TRBV6-3
D: TRBD2

DNA: TGTGCCAGCAGCCAAGTCGGACCGGCACCGGGACTAGCGGGATTCACAGATACGCAGTATTTT
CDR3: CASSQVGPAPGLAGFTDTQYF
size: NA
J: TRBJ2-3
V: TRBV4-2
D: TRBD2

DNA: TGCGCCAGCAGCTTGGGGGACAGGGGTTCCTACGAGCAGTACTTC
CDR3: CASSLGDRGSYEQYF
size: NA
J: TRBJ2-7
V: TRBV5-1
D: TRBD1

DNA: TGTGCCAGCAGTGAATGGGCGGGAGGGAGGAACGAGCAGTACTTC
CDR3: CASSEWAGGRNEQYF
size: once
J: TRBJ2-7
V: TRBV2
D: TRBD2

DNA: TGTGCCAGCAGTTTATCAGGGGCCCGTGGGCATGAGCAGTTCTTC
CDR3: CASSLSGARGHEQFF
size: NA
J: TRBJ2-1
V: TRBV28
D: NA

DNA: TGCGCCAGCAGCCAAGATGGGACAGGTCAAGAGACCCAGTACTTC
CDR3: CASSQDGTGQETQYF
size: NA
J: TRBJ2-5
V: TRBV5-1
D: TRBD1

DNA: TGTGCCAGCAATGACGACAGGGCGGGCGGCTACACCTTC
CDR3: CASNDDRAGGYTF
size: once
J: TRBJ1-2
V: TRBV12-3/TRBV12-4
D: TRBD1

DNA: TGTGCCAGCAGTCATAACAGGGGGCGCGACTACGAGCAGTACTTC
CDR3: CASSHNRGRDYEQYF
size: NA
J: TRBJ2-7
V: TRBV7-3
D: TRBD1

DNA: TGCAGCGTTGAAACTCCTACAGGGGAAAAACTGTTTTTT
CDR3: CSVETPTGEKLFF
size: NA
J: TRBJ1-4
V: TRBV29-1
D: NA

DNA: TGTGCCAGCAGTAGGAGGTGGGGGACACCCACACACAATCAGCCCCAGCATTTT
CDR3: CASSRRWGTPTHNQPQHF
size: NA
J: TRBJ1-5
V: TRBV6-2/TRBV6-3
D: NA

DNA: TGTGCCAGCAGCCCCACAGGCCCCGGCGAGCAGTACTTC
CDR3: CASSPTGPGEQYF
size: NA
J: TRBJ2-7
V: TRBV9
D: NA

DNA: TGTGCCAGCAGCTTGGTGGTCAGTTTGAACACTGAAGCTTTCTTT
CDR3: CASSLVVSLNTEAFF
size: few
J: TRBJ1-1
V: TRBV5-5
D: NA

DNA: TGCAGCGTTGTGTTGTTCCCGGCGGGAGGCTCCTACGAGCAGTACTTC
CDR3: CSVVLFPAGGSYEQYF
size: NA
J: TRBJ2-7
V: TRBV29-1
D: TRBD2

DNA: TGTGCCAGCAGCTTGGGCCCCGCAGGTGTCTCTACTGGGGCCAACGTCCTGACTTTC
CDR3: CASSLGPAGVSTGANVLTF
size: NA
J: TRBJ2-6
V: TRBV5-4
D: NA

DNA: TGCGCCAGCAGCTCCGAAGCGGGAAGAGAGACCCAGTACTTC
CDR3: CASSSEAGRETQYF
size: NA
J: TRBJ2-5
V: TRBV5-1
D: TRBD2

DNA: TGTGCCAGCAGCCTAGCCGGGGGGCCCTTGGACAATGAGCAGTTCTTC
CDR3: CASSLAGGPLDNEQFF
size: NA
J: TRBJ2-1
V: TRBV9
D: NA

DNA: TGTGCCAGCAGTGGGCCCGGGACAGGGACTAATCAGCCCCAGCATTTT
CDR3: CASSGPGTGTNQPQHF
size: NA
J: TRBJ1-5
V: TRBV6-1
D: TRBD1

DNA: TGTGCCAGCAGCCCCCGAAAAAAGACAGTGAACACTGAAGCTTTCTTT
CDR3: CASSPRKKTVNTEAFF
size: NA
J: TRBJ1-1
V: TRBV3-1/TRBV3-2
D: NA

DNA: TGTGCCAGCAGTTTTCCAACAGGGGGCATAGGGAAAGGCTACACCTTC
CDR3: CASSFPTGGIGKGYTF
size: NA
J: TRBJ1-2
V: TRBV28
D: TRBD1

DNA: TGCGCCAGCAGCATCGGACAGGGGAGGATTATGAACACTGAAGCTTTCTTT
CDR3: CASSIGQGRIMNTEAFF
size: once
J: TRBJ1-1
V: TRBV5-1
D: TRBD1

DNA: TGTGCCAGCAGGATAACGGGACTAGCGGGAGGTGACGGGGAGCTGTTTTTT
CDR3: CASRITGLAGGDGELFF
size: NA
J: TRBJ2-2
V: TRBV27
D: TRBD2

DNA: TGCGCCAGCAGCCGGGACTTGATCTATGGCTACACCTTC
CDR3: CASSRDLIYGYTF
size: NA
J: TRBJ1-2
V: TRBV10-1
D: NA

DNA: TGCGCCAGCAGCCAAGATGGGACTAGCGGAAAAGAGACCCAGTACTTC
CDR3: CASSQDGTSGKETQYF
size: NA
J: TRBJ2-5
V: TRBV4-3
D: TRBD2

DNA: TGTGCCAGCAGTGAAGACTCGTCTTCGAGCAATCAGCCCCAGCATTTT
CDR3: CASSEDSSSSNQPQHF
size: NA
J: TRBJ1-5
V: TRBV2
D: NA

DNA: TGTGCCAGCAGTTTCGGTGTTTTTTCCACCTTC
CDR3: CASSFGVFSTF
size: NA
J: TRBJ1-2
V: TRBV12-3/TRBV12-4
D: NA

DNA: TGTGCCAGCAGCTTAGACAGGGGGCGAGACACTGAAGCTTTCTTT
CDR3: CASSLDRGRDTEAFF
size: NA
J: TRBJ1-1
V: TRBV5-6
D: TRBD1

DNA: TGTGCCAGCAGTGACATTAGCCTAAACACTGAAGCTTTCTTT
CDR3: CASSDISLNTEAFF
size: once
J: TRBJ1-1
V: TRBV2
D: NA

DNA: TGCGCCAGCAGCTTGGTCCGGACAGGGGGCCAGGAGACCCAGTACTTC
CDR3: CASSLVRTGGQETQYF
size: once
J: TRBJ2-5
V: TRBV5-1
D: TRBD1

DNA: TGTGCCAGCAGTATCCGGGAACTTGAAAGGGATACGCAGTATTTT
CDR3: CASSIRELERDTQYF
size: NA
J: TRBJ2-3
V: TRBV7-2
D: NA

DNA: TGTGCCAGCAGTTCTTACCGCAGCCCCAGGTACAATGAGCAGTTCTTC
CDR3: CASSSYRSPRYNEQFF
size: NA
J: TRBJ2-1
V: TRBV27
D: NA

DNA: TGTGCCAGCAGCGTAGGATCCGGACAGATTAGCAATCAGCCCCAGCATTTT
CDR3: CASSVGSGQISNQPQHF
size: NA
J: TRBJ1-5
V: TRBV9
D: NA

DNA: TGCAGCGTCCGTGACGGGTTATACTATGGCTACACCTTC
CDR3: CSVRDGLYYGYTF
size: NA
J: TRBJ1-2
V: TRBV29-1
D: NA

DNA: TGTGCCAGCTCACCTCCGGGACTAGCGGGACCCTCCTACAATGAGCAGTTCTTC
CDR3: CASSPPGLAGPSYNEQFF
size: NA
J: TRBJ2-1
V: TRBV18
D: TRBD2

DNA: TGTGCCAGTAGACCCCAGAGGACAGCCAACACTGAAGCTTTCTTT
CDR3: CASRPQRTANTEAFF
size: NA
J: TRBJ1-1
V: TRBV19
D: NA

DNA: TGTGCCAGCAGCTTAGCGGCTGCTAGCGGGGGGGAGAGGCAGTACTTC
CDR3: CASSLAAASGGERQYF
size: NA
J: TRBJ2-7
V: TRBV7-2
D: TRBD2

DNA: TGTGCCAGCAGTTCCCCGGGACAGGGGGACTATGGCTACACCTTC
CDR3: CASSSPGQGDYGYTF
size: once
J: TRBJ1-2
V: TRBV27
D: TRBD1

DNA: TGTGCCAGCTCACCTAGGGTGGAGGAGAAGGACACCTTC
CDR3: CASSPRVEEKDTF
size: NA
J: TRBJ1-2
V: TRBV18
D: NA

DNA: TGCAGTGCTGCGTACGACGAGCAGTACTTC
CDR3: CSAAYDEQYF
size: NA
J: TRBJ2-7
V: TRBV20-1
D: NA

DNA: TGTGCCAGCAGCGTAAATCAGGCCGGAAACACCATATATTTT
CDR3: CASSVNQAGNTIYF
size: NA
J: TRBJ1-3
V: TRBV9
D: NA

DNA: TGTGCCAGCAGCCGCGACAGGGACGACGCTTTCTTT
CDR3: CASSRDRDDAFF
size: NA
J: TRBJ1-1
V: TRBV2
D: TRBD1

DNA: TGTGCCAGCTCACCGATGGGGGGGAATCAGCCCCAGCATTTT
CDR3: CASSPMGGNQPQHF
size: once
J: TRBJ1-5
V: TRBV18
D: NA

DNA: TGTGCCAGTAGCTGGACACCTCAGCCCCAGCATTTT
CDR3: CASSWTPQPQHF
size: NA
J: TRBJ1-5
V: TRBV19
D: NA

DNA: TGTGCCAGCAGCCCGACGTGGGAGAAGGCCTACAATGAGCAGTTCTTC
CDR3: CASSPTWEKAYNEQFF
size: once
J: TRBJ2-1
V: TRBV5-4
D: NA

DNA: TGTGCCAGCAGTTACTTCGGTGTGGGCAACACTGAAGCTTTCTTT
CDR3: CASSYFGVGNTEAFF
size: NA
J: TRBJ1-1
V: TRBV6-2/TRBV6-3
D: NA

DNA: TGTGCCAGCAGCTGGACAGGGGTGAACACTGAAGCTTTCTTT
CDR3: CASSWTGVNTEAFF
size: few
J: TRBJ1-1
V: TRBV11-1
D: TRBD1